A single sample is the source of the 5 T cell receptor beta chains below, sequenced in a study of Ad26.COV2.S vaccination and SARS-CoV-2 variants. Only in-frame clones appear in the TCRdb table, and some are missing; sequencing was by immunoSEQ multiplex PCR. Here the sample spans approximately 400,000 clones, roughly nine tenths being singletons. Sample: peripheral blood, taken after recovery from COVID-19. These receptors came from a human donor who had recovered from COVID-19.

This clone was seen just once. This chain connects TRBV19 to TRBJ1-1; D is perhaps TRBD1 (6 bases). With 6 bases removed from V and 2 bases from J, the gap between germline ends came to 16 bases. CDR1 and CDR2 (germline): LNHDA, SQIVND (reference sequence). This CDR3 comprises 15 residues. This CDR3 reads CASRYSRGRNTEAFF. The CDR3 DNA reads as TGTGCCAGTAGATACAGCAGGGGTCGCAACACTGAAGCTTTCTTT.

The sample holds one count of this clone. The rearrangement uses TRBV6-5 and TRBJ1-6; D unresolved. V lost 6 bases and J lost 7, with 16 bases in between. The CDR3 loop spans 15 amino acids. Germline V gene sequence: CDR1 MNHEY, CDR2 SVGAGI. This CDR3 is CASRRKGHQNSPLHF. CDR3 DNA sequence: TGTGCCAGCAGACGAAAGGGTCATCAAAATTCACCCCTCCACTTT.

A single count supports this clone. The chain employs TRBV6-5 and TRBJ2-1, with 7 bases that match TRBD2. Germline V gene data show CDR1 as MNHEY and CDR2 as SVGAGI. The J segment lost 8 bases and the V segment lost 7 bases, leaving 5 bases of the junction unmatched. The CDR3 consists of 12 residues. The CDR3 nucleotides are TGTGCCAGCAATAAGCGGGGCGATGAGCAGTTCTTC. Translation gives CASNKRGDEQFF.

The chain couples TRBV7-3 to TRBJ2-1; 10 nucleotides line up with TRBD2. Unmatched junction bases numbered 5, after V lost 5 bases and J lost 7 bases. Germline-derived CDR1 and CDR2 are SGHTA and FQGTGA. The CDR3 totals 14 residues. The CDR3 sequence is CASSTGLAENEQFF. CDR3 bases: TGTGCCAGCAGCACCGGACTAGCGGAAAATGAGCAGTTCTTC.

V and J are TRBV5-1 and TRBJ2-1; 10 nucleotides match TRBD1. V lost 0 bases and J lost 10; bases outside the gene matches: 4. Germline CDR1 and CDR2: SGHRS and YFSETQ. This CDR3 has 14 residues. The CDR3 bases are TGCGCCAGCAGCTTGGGACAGGGGGCGAGGGAGCAGTTCTTC. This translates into CASSLGQGAREQFF.